Described below is a single T cell receptor (beta chain) sequence and its context. Antigen unknown. This sample stems from a study of cytomegalovirus exposure and HLA in healthy donors. Overall study findings and caveats: Rare sequences made up most TCRs, while some public TCRs were found in many donors. Researchers catalogued around 150 TCR beta chains as cytomegalovirus-associated. Under in vitro conditions, a few CMV-associated chains were confirmed as specific for CMV antigens.

Trimming removed 4 bases from V and 2 bases from J; junction bases left unmatched: 6. Per the germline V gene, CDR1 is GTSNPN and CDR2 is SVGIG (reference sequence). The CDR3 spans 14 residues. The protocol was immunoSEQ multiplex PCR, while the TCRdb copy is restricted to in-frame clones and leaves out a portion. The sample gives around 150,000 clones, roughly 90% of which show up once; 2% to 2.5% is in the top ten. The donors were part of the roughly 130-subject validation cohort, which stood apart from the roughly 700-subject first cohort. This chain uses TRBV30 with TRBJ1-2; TRBD1 matches at 8 bases. The source material was PBMCs. This TCR was recovered from a woman between 18 and 29 years old in good health and CMV-seronegative. The DNA of the CDR3 is TGTGCCTGGAAACACAGGGGGAAGAACTATGGCTACACCTTC. Translating it yields CAWKHRGKNYGYTF.